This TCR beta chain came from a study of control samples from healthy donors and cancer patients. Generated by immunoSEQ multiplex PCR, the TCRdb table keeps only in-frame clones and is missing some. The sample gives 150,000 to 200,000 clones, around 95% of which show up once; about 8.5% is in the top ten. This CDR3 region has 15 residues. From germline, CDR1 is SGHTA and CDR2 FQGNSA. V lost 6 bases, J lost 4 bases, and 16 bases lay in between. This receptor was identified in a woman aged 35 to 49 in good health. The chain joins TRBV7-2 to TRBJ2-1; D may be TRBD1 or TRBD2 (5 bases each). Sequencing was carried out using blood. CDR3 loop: CASREEGSKYNEQFF. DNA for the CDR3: TGTGCCAGCAGAGAAGAGGGGTCTAAATACAATGAGCAGTTCTTC. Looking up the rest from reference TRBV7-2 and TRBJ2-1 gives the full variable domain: GAGVSQSPSNKVTEKGKDVELRCDPISGHTALYWYRQSLGQGLEFLIYFQGNSAPDKSGLPSDRFSAERTGGSVSTLTIQRTQQEDSAVYLCASREEGSKYNEQFFGPGTRLTVL.